Detailed here is one T cell receptor (beta chain). Individual cDNA molecules received unique molecular identifiers during library preparation. In TCRdb, the 5' RACE reads were re-called with MiXCR into one record per CDR3 protein. The table shows about 110,000 distinct CDR3 sequences, with roughly 12% occurring only once. The data are from a study of early T cells in non-severe SARS-CoV-2 infection. Germline V gene lookup returns CDR1 DFQATT and CDR2 SNEGSKA (reference sequence). The CDR3 extends over 16 amino acids. Trimming cost V 0 bases and J 0 bases, with 12 bases left between them. The gene calls are TRBV20-1 and TRBJ1-3; perhaps TRBD1 as D (5 bases). This clonotype was sampled from an adult who was a healthcare worker with PCR-confirmed SARS-CoV-2 infection or an uninfected control (not recorded which). The sequenced material came from whole blood. The DNA for the CDR3 is TGCAGTGCTAGAGATTTTAGGGGTCCCTCTGGAAACACCATATATTTT. Translated: CSARDFRGPSGNTIYF.